The 5 T cell receptor beta chains below were found in one sample sequenced in a study of T cell responses to AZD1222 COVID-19 vaccine. Sequencing was performed with immunoSEQ multiplex PCR; in TCRdb, only in-frame clones are kept and a portion is missing. Of about 110,000 clones in the sample, approximately 88% were seen once. Sequences were derived from peripheral blood, sampled on day 0 of AZD1222 vaccination. Every receptor here comes from an adult in good health.

The rearrangement uses TRBV6-2 or TRBV6-3 and TRBJ2-1, with D perhaps assigned TRBD1 or TRBD2 (5 bases each). From germline, CDR1 is MNHEY and CDR2 SVGEGT. Deletions cut 4 bases from V and 5 bases from J, with 9 bases between. There are 13 residues in the CDR3. The CDR3 loop is CASSWDGNNEQFF. The DNA for the CDR3 is TGTGCCAGCAGTTGGGACGGCAACAATGAGCAGTTCTTC.

The genes are TRBV28 and TRBJ1-5; 7 bases match TRBD1. This CDR3 has 17 residues. Germline V CDR1 and CDR2: MDHEN, SYDVKM. J gave up 0 bases and V 5 bases, and 10 bases lay outside the gene matches. CDR3: CASSLGQEIYSNQPQHF. CDR3 sequence (DNA): TGTGCCAGCAGTCTCGGACAGGAAATATATAGCAATCAGCCCCAGCATTTT.

The gene calls are TRBV23-1 and TRBJ1-1; TRBD1 is a possible D gene (5 bases). TRBV23-1 is reported as an ORF; its role is uncertain. CDR3 length: 17 amino acids. Deletions cut 4 bases from V and 3 bases from J, with 21 bases between. CDR3 coding DNA: TGCGCCAGCAGTCGCCATGCCCGATTCGACAGTTACACTGAAGCTTTCTTT. It translates to CASSRHARFDSYTEAFF.

This clone was seen a single time. The rearrangement joins TRBV5-4 to TRBJ2-2; D ambiguous. Trimming took off 4 bases at V and 1 base at J, with 5 bases between the two ends. CDR3 size: 13 residues. Germline V lookup: CDR1 SGHNT, CDR2 YYREEE (reference sequence). CDR3 region: CASSMQNTGELFF. CDR3 DNA: TGTGCCAGCAGCATGCAGAACACCGGGGAGCTGTTTTTT.

The chain couples TRBV25-1 to TRBJ2-2; 9 bases are shared with TRBD1. V trimming: 4 bases; J trimming: 2 bases; junction bases outside the gene matches: 8. The CDR3 covers 17 residues. Germline CDR1 reads MGHDK; CDR2 reads SYGVNS. In DNA form, the CDR3 reads TGTGCCAGCAGTGGGCCCCCGGGACAGGGAAACACCGGGGAGCTGTTTTTT. It encodes CASSGPPGQGNTGELFF.